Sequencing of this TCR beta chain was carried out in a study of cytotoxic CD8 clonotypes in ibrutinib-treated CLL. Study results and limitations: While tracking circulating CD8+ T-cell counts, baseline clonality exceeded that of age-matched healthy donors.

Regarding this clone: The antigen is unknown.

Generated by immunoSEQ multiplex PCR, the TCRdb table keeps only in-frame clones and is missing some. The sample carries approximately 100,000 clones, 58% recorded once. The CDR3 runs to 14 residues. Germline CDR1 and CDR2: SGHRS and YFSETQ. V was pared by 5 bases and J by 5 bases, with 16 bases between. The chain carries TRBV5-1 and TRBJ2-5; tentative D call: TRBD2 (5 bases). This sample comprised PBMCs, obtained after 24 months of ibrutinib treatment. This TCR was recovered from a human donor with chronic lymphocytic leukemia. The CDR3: CASRPGSDGETQYF. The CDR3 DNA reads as TGCGCCAGCAGGCCGGGATCAGATGGGGAGACCCAGTACTTC.